The 20 T cell receptor beta chains below all came from one sample that was sequenced in a study of blood T cell repertoires in COVID-19. The data were produced by immunoSEQ multiplex PCR, yet TCRdb's version contains in-frame clones alone and is incomplete. The table lists approximately 400,000 clones, approximately 88% of them singletons. The sequenced sample was peripheral blood. The receptors here all came from a woman aged 50 to 65 with COVID-19, enrolled during active disease.

The J gene is TRBJ1-2, the V gene TRBV19; maybe TRBD1 (6 bases). CDR1 is LNHDA, CDR2 SQIVND, per germline (reference sequence). Deletions cut 3 bases from V and 5 bases from J, with 16 bases between. The CDR3 is made up of 15 amino acids. The CDR3 DNA reads TGTGCCAGTAGTATCGAAACAGGGATAGGATATGGCTACACCTTC. This sequence encodes CASSIETGIGYGYTF. Full variable domain (missing parts from reference TRBV19 and TRBJ1-2): DGGITQSPKYLFRKEGQNVTLSCEQNLNHDAMYWYRQDPGQGLRLIYYSQIVNDFQKGDIAEGYSVSREKKESFPLTVTSAQKNPTAFYLCASSIETGIGYGYTFGSGTRLTVV.

The gene calls are TRBV3-1 (or the pseudogene TRBV3-2) and TRBJ2-5; TRBD1 matches 11 bases. Trimming took 0 bases from V and 5 from J; bases not matched to a gene: 2. The CDR3 extends over 15 amino acids. The germline CDR1 and CDR2 sequences are LGHDT and YNNKEL (reference sequence). The CDR3 here is CASSQDGTGGETQYF. The CDR3 DNA sequence: TGTGCCAGCAGCCAAGATGGGACAGGGGGGGAGACCCAGTACTTC.

The sample holds one count of this clone. The chain is built from TRBV4-2 and TRBJ1-6, with 7 positions matching TRBD1. Germline V CDR1 and CDR2: LGHNA, YNFKEQ. The CDR3 totals 16 residues. The J segment lost 10 bases and the V segment lost 3 bases, leaving 12 bases of the junction unmatched. CDR3 bases: TGTGCCAGCAGCCAGGCCCAGGGGGACATTGGATCACCCCTCCACTTT. Translated: CASSQAQGDIGSPLHF.

V gene TRBV6-5 combines with J gene TRBJ1-2; a possible D gene is TRBD1 (5 bases). The germline gives CDR1 MNHEY, CDR2 SVGAGI. The CDR3 length is 14 residues. V was pared by 7 bases and J by 2 bases, with 14 bases between. DNA of the CDR3: TGTGCCAGCACAAAGGGGCCGCTGAACTATGGCTACACCTTC. Translation: CASTKGPLNYGYTF.

Comments on this clone: A much larger clone differs by one base, so this may be a read error. V gene TRBV5-1 combines with J gene TRBJ1-1; 8 bases are a match to TRBD1. The CDR3 is made up of 13 amino acids. In germline, CDR1 is SGHRS, CDR2 YFSETQ. V lost 2 bases to trimming and J lost 5 bases; unmatched junction nucleotides: 2. The CDR3 DNA follows: TGCGCCAGCAGCTTCGACAGGGGAACTGAAGCTTTCTTT. It is translated as CASSFDRGTEAFF. The complete variable domain, with remaining parts taken from reference TRBV5-1 and TRBJ1-1, reads KAGVTQTPRYLIKTRGQQVTLSCSPISGHRSVSWYQQTPGQGLQFLFEYFSETQRNKGNFPGRFSGRQFSNSRSEMNVSTLELGDSALYLCASSFDRGTEAFFGQGTRLTVV.

The chain couples TRBV28 to TRBJ1-6; a weak D match, TRBD1 (5 bases). V dropped 7 bases and J dropped 2 bases, with 15 bases sitting between them. The germline gives CDR1 MDHEN, CDR2 SYDVKM. The CDR3 is made up of 16 amino acids. The CDR3 DNA sequence: TGTGCCAGCAATGTGGGAGGGGCCACCTATAATTCACCCCTCCACTTT. It codes for CASNVGGATYNSPLHF.

The chain combines TRBV5-6 with TRBJ1-2; 9 nucleotides line up with TRBD1. The CDR3 consists of 16 residues. The J segment lost 2 bases and the V segment lost 2 bases, leaving 7 bases of the junction unmatched. The germline V gene has CDR1 SGHDT and CDR2 YYEEEE. This CDR3 is CASSFLGQGPNYGYTF. The CDR3 nucleotides read TGTGCCAGCAGCTTCCTGGGACAGGGCCCCAACTATGGCTACACCTTC.

The V and J genes are TRBV6-1 and TRBJ2-3; tentative D call: TRBD2 (6 bases). Germline V gives CDR1 MNHNS, CDR2 SASEGT. This CDR3 is built from 15 residues. The germline V and J ends were trimmed by 1 base and 2 bases, with 10 bases remaining between them. The DNA for the CDR3 is TGTGCCAGCAGTGAAGGGGCGGGACTCACAGATACGCAGTATTTT. As protein: CASSEGAGLTDTQYF.

The genes are TRBV7-3 and TRBJ2-1, with TRBD2 identical over 11 bases. The CDR3 length is 15 residues. Germline CDR1 is SGHTA and CDR2 is FQGTGA. After removal of 5 bases from V and 6 bases from J, the junction contained 6 bases not matched to a gene. DNA of the CDR3: TGTGCCAGCAGCCCTACTAGCGGGGGATCCAATGAGCAGTTCTTC. Encoded protein: CASSPTSGGSNEQFF.

The rearrangement links TRBV6-2 or TRBV6-3 to TRBJ2-7, with 9 positions matching TRBD1. V was clipped by 5 bases and J by 2 bases; unmatched bases: 7. Germline values: CDR1 MNHEY, CDR2 SVGEGT. This CDR3 spans 15 amino acids. The CDR3 DNA reads as TGTGCCAGCAGTAAGGACAGGGGACTCACCTACGAGCAGTACTTC. Translation gives CASSKDRGLTYEQYF.

The chain carries TRBV28 and TRBJ2-3; D unclear. Per germline, CDR1 MDHEN and CDR2 SYDVKM. V shed 8 bases and J shed 0 bases, with 18 bases lying between them. CDR3 length: 16 residues. CDR3 loop: CASPPPWAGSTDTQYF. In DNA, the CDR3 is TGTGCCAGCCCTCCCCCCTGGGCTGGTAGCACAGATACGCAGTATTTT.

The J gene is TRBJ2-2, the V gene TRBV11-3, with 7 nucleotides matching TRBD1. The length of the CDR3 is 14 residues. With 5 bases clipped from V and 7 bases from J, the junction kept 7 bases outside the gene matches. Germline V lookup: CDR1 SGHNT, CDR2 YENEEA. The CDR3 is CASSLGQANGELFF. In DNA form, the CDR3 reads TGTGCCAGCAGCCTCGGACAGGCCAACGGGGAGCTGTTTTTT.

The chain employs TRBV12-5 and TRBJ2-3; possible D gene TRBD2, 5 bases. Germline CDR1 is LGHNT and CDR2 is FRNRAP. Trimming shortened V by 2 bases and J by 5 bases, and 8 bases separated the two germline ends. The CDR3 has 13 amino acids. The CDR3 loop is CASGLRSGDTQYF. CDR3 in DNA: TGTGCTAGTGGTTTGAGGAGCGGAGATACGCAGTATTTT.

The sample holds one count of this clone. The V gene is TRBV11-2, the J gene TRBJ2-6; no firm D call. Looked up from germline, CDR1 is SGHAT and CDR2 is FQNNGV. Trimming shortened V by 5 bases and J by 0 bases, and 8 bases separated the two germline ends. There are 15 residues in the CDR3. The chain's CDR3 is CASSRDGSGANVLTF. The CDR3 DNA reads TGTGCCAGCAGCCGCGATGGCTCTGGGGCCAACGTCCTGACTTTC.

The chain carries TRBV12-5 and TRBJ2-1; perhaps TRBD2 as D (5 bases). V lost 4 bases, J lost 8 bases, and 12 bases lay in between. Germline V gene sequence: CDR1 LGHNT, CDR2 FRNRAP. This CDR3 comprises 13 residues. The CDR3 here is CASGYGPADEQFF. The CDR3 nucleotides are TGTGCTAGTGGTTACGGACCAGCGGATGAGCAGTTCTTC.

The rearrangement links TRBV4-1 to TRBJ1-2; D may be TRBD1 (6 bases). CDR1 MGHRA and CDR2 YSYEKL come from the germline V gene. The CDR3 runs to 19 residues. V was shortened by 1 base and J by 7 bases, with 28 bases between the two germline ends. CDR3 DNA sequence: TGCGCCAGCAGCCAAGCTGGGGAGGGGAGCATACAGGGTTCGGGTGGCTACACCTTC. Translating gives CASSQAGEGSIQGSGGYTF.

The gene calls are TRBV10-2 and TRBJ1-5; D is unresolved. Between the trimmed V and J ends, which lost 10 bases and 4 bases, there was a span of 14 bases. The CDR3 consists of 13 residues. From germline, CDR1 is WSHSY and CDR2 SAAADI. The CDR3 DNA follows: TGCGCCACCCGAACGGCGGTGAATCAGCCCCAGCATTTT. Translation: CATRTAVNQPQHF.

The J gene is TRBJ2-7, the V gene TRBV19, with 8 bases aligning to TRBD1. Germline V gives CDR1 LNHDA, CDR2 SQIVND (reference sequence). The CDR3 runs to 16 residues. V dropped 6 bases and J dropped 5; count of bases not matched to a gene: 15. The CDR3 reads CASSLGSGGIMNEQYF. As DNA, the CDR3 is TGTGCCAGTAGCCTCGGGTCAGGGGGCATTATGAACGAGCAGTACTTC.

V gene TRBV7-2 combines with J gene TRBJ2-1, with D perhaps matching TRBD1 (5 bases). The CDR3 is 17 residues long. V lost 5 bases, J lost 3 bases, and 20 bases lay in between. Germline lookup yields CDR1 SGHTA and CDR2 FQGNSA. This CDR3 is CASSLTYTGRGYNEQFF. In nucleotides, the CDR3 is TGTGCCAGCAGCCTTACGTACACAGGTAGAGGCTACAATGAGCAGTTCTTC.

The chain is built from TRBV11-3 and TRBJ2-7, with D maybe TRBD1 (6 bases). Trimming took 5 bases from V and 4 from J, leaving 15 bases between them. Germline loops: CDR1 SGHNT, CDR2 YENEEA. The CDR3 contains 14 residues. The CDR3 here is CASSRGHLVYEQYF. The CDR3 DNA sequence: TGTGCCAGCAGCCGGGGACATTTAGTTTACGAGCAGTACTTC.